The 21 T cell receptor beta chains listed next were all sequenced from one sample in a study of T cell responses to AZD1222 COVID-19 vaccine. Sequencing was performed with immunoSEQ multiplex PCR; in TCRdb, only in-frame clones are kept and a portion is missing. This table holds 80,000 to 130,000 clones, approximately 87% found once. This material consisted of peripheral blood, taken on day 0 of AZD1222 vaccination. The origin of the receptors is an adult in good health.

The gene calls are TRBV7-2 and TRBJ2-7, with 11 bases lining up with TRBD2. This CDR3 spans 14 amino acids. Trimming took 4 bases from V and 2 from J; bases not matched to a gene: 1. CDR1 and CDR2 (germline): SGHTA, FQGNSA. This CDR3 is CASSSTSGAYEQYF. CDR3 nucleotide sequence: TGTGCCAGCAGCTCGACTAGCGGGGCCTACGAGCAGTACTTC. Variable domain in full (rest from reference TRBV7-2 and TRBJ2-7): GAGVSQSPSNKVTEKGKDVELRCDPISGHTALYWYRQSLGQGLEFLIYFQGNSAPDKSGLPSDRFSAERTGGSVSTLTIQRTQQEDSAVYLCASSSTSGAYEQYFGPGTRLTVT.

V gene TRBV7-2 combines with J gene TRBJ1-1; D ambiguous. This CDR3 spans 14 amino acids. V lost 4 bases, J lost 0 bases, and 9 bases lay in between. Germline CDR1 SGHTA, CDR2 FQGNSA. Here the CDR3 reads CASSSLAMNTEAFF. DNA for the CDR3: TGTGCCAGCAGCTCCCTGGCAATGAACACTGAAGCTTTCTTT.

In this sample, this clone turned up once. The chain is built from TRBV20-1 and TRBJ2-7, with D perhaps matching TRBD2 (7 bases). The CDR3 sequence is 14 residues long. Deletions cut 3 bases from V and 0 bases from J, with 12 bases between. Germline-derived CDR1 and CDR2 are DFQATT and SNEGSKA (reference sequence). In DNA, the CDR3 is TGCAGTGCTAGTGCGGGGGCCCTCTCCTACGAGCAGTACTTC. Translating gives CSASAGALSYEQYF.

The chain is built from TRBV10-1 and TRBJ1-2, with 10 bases aligning to TRBD1. CDR3 size: 16 residues. Trimming removed 3 bases from V and 6 bases from J; junction bases left unmatched: 10. CDR1 and CDR2 from the germline V gene are WNHNN and SYGVQD (reference sequence). The CDR3 nucleotides are TGCGCCAGCAGTGACCGGGACAGGGGTAAAAGGGATGGCTACACCTTC. Amino acids: CASSDRDRGKRDGYTF.

This rearrangement joins TRBV7-3 to TRBJ2-3; D unresolved. Germline values: CDR1 SGHTA, CDR2 FQGTGA. CDR3 length equals 16 residues. The ends were cut back, 5 bases at V and 5 bases at J, with 20 bases in the middle. The CDR3 region has the DNA TGTGCCAGCAGCCCCGGGCCTTTTAAAGTCGGAGATACGCAGTATTTT. Translation: CASSPGPFKVGDTQYF.

The chain carries TRBV5-6 and TRBJ2-7; 9 bases line up with TRBD2. The CDR3 sequence is 16 residues long. V trimming: 4 bases; J trimming: 4 bases; junction bases outside the gene matches: 12. Germline assignment: CDR1 SGHDT and CDR2 YYEEEE. CDR3 protein: CASSKRGASGTYEQYF. As DNA, the CDR3 is TGTGCCAGCAGCAAGCGGGGGGCTAGCGGGACATACGAGCAGTACTTC.

CDR3 nucleotide sequence: TGTGCCAGCAGCTTAGGCGGGGCGGGGGGGCCCACAGATACGCAGTATTTT. This sequence encodes CASSLGGAGGPTDTQYF. The chain combines TRBV11-3 with TRBJ2-3; 9 bases are a match to TRBD2. CDR1 is SGHNT and CDR2 is YENEEA in the germline V gene. There are 17 residues in the CDR3. The trim removed 1 base at V and 2 bases at J, leaving 7 bases unmatched.

In its sample, this clone was seen once. The rearrangement uses TRBV2 and TRBJ2-2, with TRBD1 matching 8 bases. Germline V gene lookup returns CDR1 SNHLY and CDR2 FYNNEI. The V and J ends lost 6 bases and 2 bases, in that order; junction bases with no gene match: 8. CDR3 length: 16 residues. The CDR3: CASREDRAINTGELFF. CDR3 in DNA: TGTGCCAGCAGAGAGGACAGGGCCATAAACACCGGGGAGCTGTTTTTT.

This clone is a singleton in its sample. Here the CDR3 reads CASSLLGNTEAFF. Here the CDR3 DNA reads TGCGCCAGCAGCCTCCTGGGGAACACTGAAGCTTTCTTT. This sequence joins TRBV5-1 and TRBJ1-1, with D uncertain. Germline CDR1 SGHRS, CDR2 YFSETQ. The CDR3 consists of 13 residues. V was pared by 4 bases and J by 1 base, with 8 bases between.

V gene TRBV6-2 or TRBV6-3 combines with J gene TRBJ1-3; weak D call: TRBD1 (5 bases). This CDR3 is built from 14 residues. The V gene lost 2 bases and the J gene lost 8 bases, with 13 bases spanning the gap. Germline loops: CDR1 MNHEY, CDR2 SVGEGT. In DNA form, the CDR3 reads TGTGCCAGCAGTTACGCAGGGCGCGGATACACCATATATTTT. Amino acids: CASSYAGRGYTIYF.

This chain joins TRBV7-3 and TRBJ2-3; 9 bases are shared with TRBD2. CDR3 size: 15 residues. Germline-derived CDR1 and CDR2 are SGHTA and FQGTGA. Unmatched junction bases numbered 7, after V lost 7 bases and J lost 2 bases. CDR3 DNA sequence: TGTGCCAGCACCGTAGCGGGGGCCCCCACAGATACGCAGTATTTT. Translated, it gives CASTVAGAPTDTQYF.

The rearrangement links TRBV6-4 to TRBJ2-1; 11 bases align to TRBD1. Germline trimming cut 1 base from V and 7 bases from J; bases unmatched to any gene: 6. CDR3 length: 16 amino acids. CDR1 is MRHNA, CDR2 SNTAGT, per germline. CDR3 DNA sequence: TGTGCCAGCAGTGACTTTAAGGGGACAGGGGGGAATGAGCAGTTCTTC. This encodes CASSDFKGTGGNEQFF.

With regard to this clone: Distinct nucleotide sequences in the sample also encode this CDR3. The genes are TRBV7-9 and TRBJ1-2; D perhaps matches TRBD1 (5 bases). The CDR3 is 13 residues long. Trimming shortened V by 8 bases and J by 3 bases, and 13 bases separated the two germline ends. Germline V lookup: CDR1 SEHNR, CDR2 FQNEAQ (reference sequence). The CDR3 is CASSRGPHYGYTF. CDR3 in DNA: TGTGCCAGCTCGAGGGGCCCCCACTATGGCTACACCTTC.

This chain joins TRBV4-3 and TRBJ1-2, with 7 bases fitting TRBD1. V gave up 4 bases and J gave up 8 bases; unmatched junction bases: 13. This CDR3 region has 15 residues. Germline V lookup: CDR1 LGHNA, CDR2 YSLEER. The chain's CDR3 is CASSPSNRGLRGYTF. CDR3 nucleotide sequence: TGCGCCAGCAGCCCATCGAACAGGGGTTTACGCGGCTACACCTTC.

V and J are TRBV6-5 and TRBJ1-4; the match to TRBD1 covers 10 bases. This CDR3 comprises 14 residues. V shed 8 bases, J shed 5 bases, and the junction held 5 bases outside the gene matches. CDR1 and CDR2 from the germline V gene are MNHEY and SVGAGI. CDR3 DNA sequence: TGTGCCAGCCATAGGACAGGGGGGAATGAAAAACTGTTTTTT. Amino acids: CASHRTGGNEKLFF.

The chain's CDR3 is CAWSPDRSSAKLFF. The CDR3 DNA follows: TGTGCCTGGAGTCCGGATAGGTCCAGTGCTAAACTGTTTTTT. The genes are TRBV30 and TRBJ1-4; no clear D gene. There are 14 residues in the CDR3. Trimming left V 2 bases short and J 11 bases short, with 18 bases between. Germline values: CDR1 GTSNPN, CDR2 SVGIG (reference sequence).

The chain uses TRBV7-2 and TRBJ2-1; possibly TRBD2 for D (5 bases). CDR3 length equals 15 residues. V lost 1 base and J lost 3, with 10 bases in between. Germline V gene data show CDR1 as SGHTA and CDR2 as FQGNSA. Here the CDR3 reads CASSLGTGSYNEQFF. The CDR3 DNA reads TGTGCCAGCAGCTTAGGGACTGGGAGCTACAATGAGCAGTTCTTC.

The chain carries TRBV21-1 and TRBJ2-3; TRBD1 is taken as the D call from the table, unchecked against the DNA. TRBV21-1 is a pseudogene locus. This CDR3 is 17 amino acids long. CDR3 residues: CASSKVRDSIYSDTQYF. Written as DNA, the CDR3 is TGTGCCAGCAGCAAAGTCCGGGACAGTATCTATTCAGATACGCAGTATTTT.

Comments on this clone: An end of the junction differs from the germline gene, which may be a read error. This chain uses TRBV10-3 with TRBJ1-4; D possibly corresponds to TRBD1 (6 bases). CDR1 ENHRY and CDR2 SYGVKD come from the germline V gene. The CDR3 runs 17 residues. The CDR3 nucleotides are TGTGCCATCAGTGAGCTTTCGGTGGCAGGGGCCCTCTCCCCCCCTATTTTT. It encodes CAISELSVAGALSPPIF.

The chain joins TRBV27 to TRBJ1-1; 7 nucleotides line up with TRBD1. J gave up 2 bases and V 6 bases, and 9 bases lay outside the gene matches. Looked up from germline, CDR1 is MNHEY and CDR2 is SMNVEV (reference sequence). This CDR3 comprises 15 residues. The CDR3 DNA is TGTGCCAGCAGGGGCCCAGGGGGAGGAAACACTGAAGCTTTCTTT. Translated, it gives CASRGPGGGNTEAFF.

The chain carries TRBV5-1 and TRBJ1-1; the D gene is possibly TRBD1 (5 bases). Trimming pared 0 bases from V and 7 bases from J, leaving 16 bases between. In germline, CDR1 is SGHRS, CDR2 YFSETQ. CDR3 length: 15 residues. CDR3 sequence reads: CASSLEQLGVDEAFF. The DNA for the CDR3 is TGCGCCAGCAGCTTGGAGCAGTTAGGGGTGGATGAAGCTTTCTTT. The entire variable domain, with the rest obtained from reference TRBV5-1 and TRBJ1-1, is as follows: KAGVTQTPRYLIKTRGQQVTLSCSPISGHRSVSWYQQTPGQGLQFLFEYFSETQRNKGNFPGRFSGRQFSNSRSEMNVSTLELGDSALYLCASSLEQLGVDEAFFGQGTRLTVV.